This T cell receptor beta chain emerged from a study of CD8 T cells in ankylosing spondylitis. This CDR3 region has 16 residues. The germline V and J ends were trimmed by 4 bases and 3 bases, with 17 bases remaining between them. One entry per CDR3 protein results from TCRdb running MiXCR on the 5' RACE reads. The sample lists 340,000 or so distinct CDR3 sequences, roughly 15% occurring once. Material for sequencing was blood, either unsorted or a sorted T cell fraction (not recorded which). The genes are TRBV12-3 or TRBV12-4 and TRBJ2-3; a weak D match, TRBD2 (6 bases). The receptor comes from a male donor with ankylosing spondylitis or in good health (not recorded which). In DNA, the CDR3 is TGTGCCAGCAGTTACCGGCGACTAGGCCTAACAGATACGCAGTATTTT. This translates into CASSYRRLGLTDTQYF.